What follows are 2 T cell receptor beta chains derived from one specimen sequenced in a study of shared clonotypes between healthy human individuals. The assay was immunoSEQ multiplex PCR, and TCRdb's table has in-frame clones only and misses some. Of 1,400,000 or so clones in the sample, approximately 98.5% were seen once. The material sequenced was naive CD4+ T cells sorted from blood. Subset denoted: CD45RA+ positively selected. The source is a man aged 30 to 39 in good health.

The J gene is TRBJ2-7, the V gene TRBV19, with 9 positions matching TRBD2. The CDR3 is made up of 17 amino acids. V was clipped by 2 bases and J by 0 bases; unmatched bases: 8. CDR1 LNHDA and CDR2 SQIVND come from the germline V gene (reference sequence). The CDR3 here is CASSISFAGGHSYEQYF. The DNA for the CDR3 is TGTGCCAGTAGTATATCGTTCGCGGGAGGGCACTCCTACGAGCAGTACTTC.

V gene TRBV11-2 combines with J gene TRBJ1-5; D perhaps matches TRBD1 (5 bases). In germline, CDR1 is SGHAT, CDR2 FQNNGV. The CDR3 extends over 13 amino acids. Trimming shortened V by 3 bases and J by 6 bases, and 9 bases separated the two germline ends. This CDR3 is CASSFGDGQPQHF. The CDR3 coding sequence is TGTGCCAGCAGCTTTGGGGACGGTCAGCCCCAGCATTTT.